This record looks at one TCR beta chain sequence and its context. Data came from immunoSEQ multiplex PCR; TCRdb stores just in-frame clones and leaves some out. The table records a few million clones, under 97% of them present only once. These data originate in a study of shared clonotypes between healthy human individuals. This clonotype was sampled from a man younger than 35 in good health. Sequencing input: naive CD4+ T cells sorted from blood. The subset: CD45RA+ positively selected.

CDR3 residues: CASSRQPGTGELFF. CDR3 nucleotides: TGTGCCAGCAGTCGACAGCCCGGGACCGGGGAGCTGTTTTTT. This sequence joins TRBV6-5 and TRBJ2-2, with D tentatively TRBD1 (5 bases). There are 14 residues in the CDR3. From germline, CDR1 is MNHEY and CDR2 SVGAGI. Trimming took off 5 bases at V and 5 bases at J, with 12 bases between the two ends.